The following is a T cell receptor beta chain sequence with its context. What it binds is not known. These data are taken from a study of cytomegalovirus exposure and HLA in healthy donors. Findings and caveats of the study: Immune exposure information comprised only CMV serostatus. Across donors, most TCRs were seen rarely, yet some public ones were widespread. TCR beta V- and J-gene trimming was later associated with a missense DCLRE1C variant.

The ends were cut back, 5 bases at V and 4 bases at J, with 11 bases in the middle. Per germline, CDR1 MNHNS and CDR2 SASEGT. This CDR3 is built from 13 residues. The PCR ran on 60 Vbeta and 13 Jbeta primers. Here immunoSEQ multiplex PCR was the method, and the copy in TCRdb shows in-frame clones only, minus some. The sample records 160,000 or so clones, roughly 70% being singletons. The receptor was isolated from a woman aged 25 to 39 in good health and CMV-seronegative. The sequencing sample was made of PBMCs. The chain has TRBV6-1 and TRBJ1-2; perhaps TRBD1 as D (5 bases). CDR3 region: CASSPDMLYGYTF. CDR3 in DNA: TGTGCCAGCAGTCCGGACATGCTCTATGGCTACACCTTC.